This T cell receptor (beta chain) was captured in a study of T cell responses to AZD1222 COVID-19 vaccine. Whole-study findings and limits: Researchers took repertoire samples only after the peak T cell response had come. Spike regions recognized by vaccine-associated CD4 TCRs spanned the protein, led by 160-218 and 743-854.

This clone has only one observation. Its specificity is not known. Here immunoSEQ multiplex PCR was the method, and the copy in TCRdb shows in-frame clones only, minus some. The table records approximately 120,000 clones, roughly nine tenths of them present only once. Germline CDR1 MGHDK, CDR2 SYGVNS. The CDR3 contains 15 residues. Trimming left V 5 bases short and J 2 bases short, with 15 bases between. This specimen was peripheral blood, taken 28 days after the second AZD1222 dose. The origin of this receptor is an adult who received the AZD1222 COVID-19 vaccine. This chain joins TRBV25-1 and TRBJ1-1; D unclear. The CDR3 spells CASSPWGGPNTEAFF. The CDR3 region has the DNA TGTGCCAGCAGTCCTTGGGGAGGGCCCAACACTGAAGCTTTCTTT.